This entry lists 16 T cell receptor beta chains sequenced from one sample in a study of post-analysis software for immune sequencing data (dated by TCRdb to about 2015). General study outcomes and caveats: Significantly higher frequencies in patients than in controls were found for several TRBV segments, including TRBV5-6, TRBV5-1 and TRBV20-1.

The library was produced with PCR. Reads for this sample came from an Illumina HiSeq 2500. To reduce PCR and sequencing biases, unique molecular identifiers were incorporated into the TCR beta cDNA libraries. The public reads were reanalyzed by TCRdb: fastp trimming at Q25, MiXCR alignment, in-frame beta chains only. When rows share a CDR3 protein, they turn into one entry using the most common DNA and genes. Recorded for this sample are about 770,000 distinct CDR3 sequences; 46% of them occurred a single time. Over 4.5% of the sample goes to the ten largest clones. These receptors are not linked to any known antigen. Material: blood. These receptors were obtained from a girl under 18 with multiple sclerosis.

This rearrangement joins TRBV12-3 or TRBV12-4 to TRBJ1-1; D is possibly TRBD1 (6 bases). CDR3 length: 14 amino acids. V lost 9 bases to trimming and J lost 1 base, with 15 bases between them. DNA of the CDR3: TGTGCCAGTCGCGACACGGGGGCGAACACTGAAGCTTTCTTT. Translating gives CASRDTGANTEAFF.

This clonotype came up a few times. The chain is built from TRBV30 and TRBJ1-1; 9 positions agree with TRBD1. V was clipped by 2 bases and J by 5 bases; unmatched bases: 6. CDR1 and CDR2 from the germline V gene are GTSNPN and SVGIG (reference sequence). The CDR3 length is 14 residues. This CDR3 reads CAWSLTGGRTEAFF. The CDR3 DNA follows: TGTGCCTGGAGTTTGACAGGGGGGAGGACTGAAGCTTTCTTT. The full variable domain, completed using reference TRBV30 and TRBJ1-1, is SQTIHQWPATLVQPVGSPLSLECTVEGTSNPNLYWYRQAAGRGLQLLFYSVGIGQISSEVPQNLSASRPQDRQFILSSKKLLLSDSGFYLCAWSLTGGRTEAFFGQGTRLTVV.

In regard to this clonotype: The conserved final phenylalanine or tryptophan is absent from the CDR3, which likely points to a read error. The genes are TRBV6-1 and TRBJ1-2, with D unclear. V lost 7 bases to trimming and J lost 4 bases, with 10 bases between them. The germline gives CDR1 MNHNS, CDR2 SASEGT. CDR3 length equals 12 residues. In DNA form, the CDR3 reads TGTGCCAGCAAAGGGTCCTCCTATGGCTACACCTGC. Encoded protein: CASKGSSYGYTC.

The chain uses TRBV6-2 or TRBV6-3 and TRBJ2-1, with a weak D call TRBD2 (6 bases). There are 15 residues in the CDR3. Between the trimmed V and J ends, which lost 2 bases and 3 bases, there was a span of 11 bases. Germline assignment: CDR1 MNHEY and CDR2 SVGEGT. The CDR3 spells CASSYRETGYNEQFF. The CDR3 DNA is TGTGCCAGCAGTTACCGGGAGACTGGCTACAATGAGCAGTTCTTC.

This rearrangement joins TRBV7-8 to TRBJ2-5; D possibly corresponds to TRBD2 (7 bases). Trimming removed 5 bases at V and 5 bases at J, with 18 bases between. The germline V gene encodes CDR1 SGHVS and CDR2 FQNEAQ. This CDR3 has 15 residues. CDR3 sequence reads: CASSAAGHRGETQYF. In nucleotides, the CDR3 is TGTGCCAGCAGCGCAGCGGGACATCGGGGGGAGACCCAGTACTTC.

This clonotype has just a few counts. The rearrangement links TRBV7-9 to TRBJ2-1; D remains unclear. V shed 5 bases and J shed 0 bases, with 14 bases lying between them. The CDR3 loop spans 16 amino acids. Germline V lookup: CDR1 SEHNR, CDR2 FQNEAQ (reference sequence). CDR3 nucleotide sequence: TGTGCCAGCAGCCGGAGAGAATGGAGCTCCTACAATGAGCAGTTCTTC. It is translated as CASSRREWSSYNEQFF.

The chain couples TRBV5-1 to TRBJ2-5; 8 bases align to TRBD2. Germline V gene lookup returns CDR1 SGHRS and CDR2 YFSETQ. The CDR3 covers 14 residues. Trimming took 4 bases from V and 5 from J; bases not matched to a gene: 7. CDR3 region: CASSLGLEGETQYF. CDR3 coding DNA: TGCGCCAGCAGCCTGGGACTAGAAGGGGAGACCCAGTACTTC.

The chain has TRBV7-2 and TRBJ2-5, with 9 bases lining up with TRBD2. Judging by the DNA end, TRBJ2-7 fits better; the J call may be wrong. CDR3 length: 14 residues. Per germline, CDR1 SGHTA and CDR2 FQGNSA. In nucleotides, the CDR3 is TGTGCCAGCAGACCAAGCGGGAGGTGCAACGAGCAGTACTTC. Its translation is CASRPSGRCNEQYF.

The CDR3 loop is CASSPPPQGGLDIQYF. The CDR3 nucleotides read TGTGCCAGCAGTCCTCCCCCACAGGGTGGTTTGGACATTCAGTACTTC. V gene TRBV12-3 or TRBV12-4 combines with J gene TRBJ2-4, with D possibly matching TRBD1 (6 bases). There are 16 residues in the CDR3. V was pared by 5 bases and J by 8 bases, with 22 bases between.

The CDR3 nucleotides are TGTGCCAGCAGCGAGGACTTTTCTGAGCAGTTCTTC. Its protein product is CASSEDFSEQFF. The chain links TRBV7-2 to TRBJ2-1, with D possibly matching TRBD2 (5 bases). The CDR3 loop spans 12 amino acids. The ends were cut back, 5 bases at V and 9 bases at J, with 11 bases in the middle. Germline lookup yields CDR1 SGHTA and CDR2 FQGNSA. Supplemented by reference TRBV7-2 and TRBJ2-1, the full variable domain reads GAGVSQSPSNKVTEKGKDVELRCDPISGHTALYWYRQSLGQGLEFLIYFQGNSAPDKSGLPSDRFSAERTGGSVSTLTIQRTQQEDSAVYLCASSEDFSEQFFGPGTRLTVL.

The CDR3 coding sequence is TGTGCCATAGAGACAGGAGCCTACGAGCAGTACTTC. It specifies CAIETGAYEQYF. The chain uses TRBV28 and TRBJ2-4, with D maybe TRBD1 (6 bases). The assigned J gene may be wrong: the sequence end matches TRBJ2-7 better. The germline V gene has CDR1 MDHEN and CDR2 SYDVKM. The CDR3 sequence is 12 residues long.

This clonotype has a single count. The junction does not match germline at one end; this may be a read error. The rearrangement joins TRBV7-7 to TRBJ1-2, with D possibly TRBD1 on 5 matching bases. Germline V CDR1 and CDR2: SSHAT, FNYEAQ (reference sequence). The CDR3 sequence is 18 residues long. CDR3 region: CASSPCGSRDPATYGYTF. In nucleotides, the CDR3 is TGTGCTAGCAGCCCCTGTGGGTCTCGGGACCCGGCTACGTATGGCTACACCTTC. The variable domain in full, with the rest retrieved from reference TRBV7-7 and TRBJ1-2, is GAGVSQSPRYKVTKRGQDVTLRCDPISSHATLYWYQQALGQGPEFLTYFNYEAQPDKSGLPSDRFSAERPEGSISTLTIQRTEQRDSAMYRCASSPCGSRDPATYGYTFGSGTRLTVV.

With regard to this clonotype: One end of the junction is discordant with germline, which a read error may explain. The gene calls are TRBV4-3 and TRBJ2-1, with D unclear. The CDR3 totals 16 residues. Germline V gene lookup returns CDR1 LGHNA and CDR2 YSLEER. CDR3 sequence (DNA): TGCGCCAGCAGTCAAGATGACACTAACTCCTACAATGAGCAGTTCTTC. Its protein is CASSQDDTNSYNEQFF.

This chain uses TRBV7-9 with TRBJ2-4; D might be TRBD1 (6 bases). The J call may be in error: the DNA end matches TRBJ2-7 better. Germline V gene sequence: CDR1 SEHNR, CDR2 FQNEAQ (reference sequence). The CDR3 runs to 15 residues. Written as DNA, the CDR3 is TGTGCCAGCAGCTCCCCATTGGGACAAACCTACGAGCAGTACTTC. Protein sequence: CASSSPLGQTYEQYF.

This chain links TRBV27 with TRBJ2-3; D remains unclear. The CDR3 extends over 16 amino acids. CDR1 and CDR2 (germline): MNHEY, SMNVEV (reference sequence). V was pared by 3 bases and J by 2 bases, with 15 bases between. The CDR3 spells CASSFRPTVNTDTQYF. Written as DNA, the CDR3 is TGTGCCAGCAGTTTCCGCCCTACCGTCAACACAGATACGCAGTATTTT.

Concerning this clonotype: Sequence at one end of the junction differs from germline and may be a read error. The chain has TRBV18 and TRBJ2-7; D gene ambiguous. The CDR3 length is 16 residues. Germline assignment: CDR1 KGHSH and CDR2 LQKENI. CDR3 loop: CASSPPGQAPVNEQYF. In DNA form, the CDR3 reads TGTGCCAGCTCACCACCGGGTCAGGCTCCTGTGAACGAACAGTACTTC.